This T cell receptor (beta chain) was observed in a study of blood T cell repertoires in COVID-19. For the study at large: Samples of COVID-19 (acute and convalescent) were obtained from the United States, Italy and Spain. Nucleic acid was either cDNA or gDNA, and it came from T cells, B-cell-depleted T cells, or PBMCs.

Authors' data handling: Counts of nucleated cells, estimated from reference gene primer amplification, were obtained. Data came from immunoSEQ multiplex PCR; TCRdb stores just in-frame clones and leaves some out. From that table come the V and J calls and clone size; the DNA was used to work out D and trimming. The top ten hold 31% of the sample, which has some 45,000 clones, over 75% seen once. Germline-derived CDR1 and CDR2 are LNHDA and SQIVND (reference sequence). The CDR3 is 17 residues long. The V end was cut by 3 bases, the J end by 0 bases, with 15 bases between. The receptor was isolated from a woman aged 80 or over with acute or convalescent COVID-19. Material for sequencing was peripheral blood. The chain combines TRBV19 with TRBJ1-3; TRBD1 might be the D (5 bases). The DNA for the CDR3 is TGTGCCAGTAGTATCGCCGGAGGCGGGGGCTCTGGAAACACCATATATTTT. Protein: CASSIAGGGGSGNTIYF.